These T cell receptor beta chains were read from a single sample in a study of OX40 agonist ivuxolimab in advanced cancers. TCRdb keeps only in-frame clones here, not all; method: immunoSEQ multiplex PCR. The table shows some 51,000 clones, with approximately 80% occurring only once. Sample: CD4+ or CD8+ T cells sorted from blood, taken in a trial of the OX40 agonist ivuxolimab. The receptor source for this set is an adult with an advanced solid tumor such as melanoma, head and neck, liver or kidney cancer. The CDR3 runs from the conserved cysteine through the conserved F or W. The D gene is left open where the match is weak. Part of the rows lack a size; the others show once, few, many or a class for expanded clones.

d_call: TRBD2; j_call: TRBJ2-1; clone_size: .; v_call: TRBV7-8; cdr3_nt: TGTGCCAGCAGCACACAACTAGCGGGAGGGCCCTATGAGCAGTTCTTC; cdr3_aa: CASSTQLAGGPYEQFF
d_call: TRBD1; j_call: TRBJ1-2; clone_size: .; v_call: TRBV28; cdr3_nt: TGTGCCAGCCGGCCTGCTCACGGGACAGGGAGCGGCTACACCTTC; cdr3_aa: CASRPAHGTGSGYTF
d_call: .; j_call: TRBJ1-1; clone_size: .; v_call: TRBV6-5; cdr3_nt: TGTGCCAGCAGTAGCAGGGGCGCCAACACTGAAGCTTTCTTT; cdr3_aa: CASSSRGANTEAFF
d_call: .; j_call: TRBJ2-5; clone_size: .; v_call: TRBV2; cdr3_nt: TGTGCCAGCAGGGAAGTGGAGACCCAGTACTTC; cdr3_aa: CASREVETQYF
d_call: .; j_call: TRBJ2-1; clone_size: .; v_call: TRBV7-9; cdr3_nt: TGTGCCAGCAGCCTATCGAACAATGAGCAGTTCTTC; cdr3_aa: CASSLSNNEQFF
d_call: .; j_call: TRBJ1-2; clone_size: .; v_call: TRBV6-5; cdr3_nt: TGTGCCAGCAGTGCACCAAACAGAAGTGGCTACACCTTC; cdr3_aa: CASSAPNRSGYTF
d_call: .; j_call: TRBJ2-7; clone_size: .; v_call: TRBV5-8; cdr3_nt: TGTGCCAGCAGCTTCAGGGACGAGCAGTACTTC; cdr3_aa: CASSFRDEQYF
d_call: TRBD1; j_call: TRBJ1-1; clone_size: .; v_call: TRBV18; cdr3_nt: TGTGCCAGCTCACCAGGACAGGGATACACTGAAGCTTTCTTT; cdr3_aa: CASSPGQGYTEAFF
d_call: .; j_call: TRBJ1-5; clone_size: .; v_call: TRBV27; cdr3_nt: TGTGCCAGCAGTTTCATTGGGGGCGGGGCCGGGGGCAATCAGCCCCAGCATTTT; cdr3_aa: CASSFIGGGAGGNQPQHF
d_call: .; j_call: TRBJ2-7; clone_size: .; v_call: TRBV9; cdr3_nt: TGTGCCAGCAGCGTAGCGGCAGCAGGCTCCTACGAGCAGTACTTC; cdr3_aa: CASSVAAAGSYEQYF
d_call: .; j_call: TRBJ2-7; clone_size: .; v_call: TRBV20-1; cdr3_nt: TGCAGTGCTAAAAGGGCGAGGGAGCAGTACTTC; cdr3_aa: CSAKRAREQYF
d_call: .; j_call: TRBJ1-6; clone_size: once; v_call: TRBV6-5; cdr3_nt: TGTGCCAGCAGTTATTTGCAGGGGCTGCTTAATTCACCCCTCCACTTT; cdr3_aa: CASSYLQGLLNSPLHF
d_call: .; j_call: TRBJ2-2; clone_size: .; v_call: TRBV10-2; cdr3_nt: TGCGCCAGCAGGAAGGAGGGCCTGAACACCGGGGAGCTGTTTTTT; cdr3_aa: CASRKEGLNTGELFF
d_call: .; j_call: TRBJ2-2; clone_size: many; v_call: TRBV28; cdr3_nt: TGTGCCAGCGTGGCGGGATCGAACACCGGGGAGCTGTTTTTT; cdr3_aa: CASVAGSNTGELFF
d_call: .; j_call: TRBJ2-3; clone_size: .; v_call: TRBV19; cdr3_nt: TGTGCCAGTAGTGGGCAGGGTTGGGGCACAGATACGCAGTATTTT; cdr3_aa: CASSGQGWGTDTQYF
d_call: TRBD2; j_call: TRBJ2-7; clone_size: .; v_call: TRBV7-9; cdr3_nt: TGTGCCAGCAGCACTACCCTAGCGGGACTAAATACCAAGCAGTACTTC; cdr3_aa: CASSTTLAGLNTKQYF
d_call: .; j_call: TRBJ1-5; clone_size: .; v_call: TRBV27; cdr3_nt: TGTGCCAGCAGTACAATTGCAGCAAGAAGGAATCAGCCCCAGCATTTT; cdr3_aa: CASSTIAARRNQPQHF
d_call: .; j_call: TRBJ2-7; clone_size: .; v_call: TRBV5-6; cdr3_nt: TGTGCCAGCAGCTTGATATCGGACAGCCACGAGCAGTACTTC; cdr3_aa: CASSLISDSHEQYF
d_call: .; j_call: TRBJ2-1; clone_size: .; v_call: TRBV11-3; cdr3_nt: TGTGCCAGCAGCGAAGCGGAATACAATGAGCAGTTCTTC; cdr3_aa: CASSEAEYNEQFF
d_call: .; j_call: TRBJ2-7; clone_size: .; v_call: TRBV5-1; cdr3_nt: TGCGCCAGCAGCTTGGTTGGCGAATCCTACGAGCAGTACTTC; cdr3_aa: CASSLVGESYEQYF
d_call: .; j_call: TRBJ2-1; clone_size: .; v_call: TRBV28; cdr3_nt: TGTGCCAGCAACCTGGGGGGCGGCAGACATAGGGAGCAGTTCTTC; cdr3_aa: CASNLGGGRHREQFF
d_call: .; j_call: TRBJ2-2; clone_size: .; v_call: TRBV9; cdr3_nt: TGTGCCAGTCGAGGCAGCGCGAACACCGGGGAGCTGTTTTTT; cdr3_aa: CASRGSANTGELFF
d_call: .; j_call: TRBJ1-1; clone_size: .; v_call: TRBV18; cdr3_nt: TGTGCCAGCTCACCTCAGGGGCGGAACACTGAAGCTTTCTTT; cdr3_aa: CASSPQGRNTEAFF
d_call: .; j_call: TRBJ1-1; clone_size: medium-sized; v_call: TRBV14; cdr3_nt: TGTGCCAGCAGCCAAGATAGGTCGCGCTCTGAAGCTTTCTTT; cdr3_aa: CASSQDRSRSEAFF
d_call: .; j_call: TRBJ1-2; clone_size: .; v_call: TRBV5-1; cdr3_nt: TGCGCCAGCAGCTTGAATATTCAGGGGCCTAACTATGGCTACACCTTC; cdr3_aa: CASSLNIQGPNYGYTF
d_call: TRBD1; j_call: TRBJ2-1; clone_size: .; v_call: TRBV7-6; cdr3_nt: TGTGCCAGCAGCTTAGGGACAGGAGGAAGGTACAATGAGCAGTTCTTC; cdr3_aa: CASSLGTGGRYNEQFF
d_call: .; j_call: TRBJ1-1; clone_size: .; v_call: TRBV18; cdr3_nt: TGTGCCAGCTCACCTCGACCAGGCGAAGCTTTCTTT; cdr3_aa: CASSPRPGEAFF
d_call: .; j_call: TRBJ2-7; clone_size: .; v_call: TRBV7-2; cdr3_nt: TGTGCCAGCAGCTTTAATGCCGCTTACTACGAGCAGTACTTC; cdr3_aa: CASSFNAAYYEQYF
d_call: TRBD2; j_call: TRBJ2-1; clone_size: .; v_call: TRBV2; cdr3_nt: TGTGCCAGCAACCAGGGACTAGCGGCCTTCGATGAGCAGTTCTTC; cdr3_aa: CASNQGLAAFDEQFF
d_call: .; j_call: TRBJ2-7; clone_size: .; v_call: TRBV28; cdr3_nt: TGTGCCAGCAGACAGGTGGGCGAGCAGTACTTC; cdr3_aa: CASRQVGEQYF
d_call: .; j_call: TRBJ2-5; clone_size: .; v_call: TRBV6-1; cdr3_nt: TGTGCCAGCAGTGAAACGGGGAATAGAGAGACCCAGTACTTC; cdr3_aa: CASSETGNRETQYF
d_call: .; j_call: TRBJ1-6; clone_size: .; v_call: TRBV5-1; cdr3_nt: TGCGCCAGCAGCTCGGGACTTTCAGGCTCCTATAATTCACCCCTCCACTTT; cdr3_aa: CASSSGLSGSYNSPLHF
d_call: .; j_call: TRBJ1-1; clone_size: few; v_call: TRBV5-1; cdr3_nt: TGCGCCAGCAGCTCCGGACAGCCGAACACTGAAGCTTTCTTT; cdr3_aa: CASSSGQPNTEAFF
d_call: TRBD2; j_call: TRBJ2-7; clone_size: .; v_call: TRBV6-5; cdr3_nt: TGTGCCAGCAAGGGACTAGCCGCCTACGAGCAGTACTTC; cdr3_aa: CASKGLAAYEQYF
d_call: .; j_call: TRBJ2-4; clone_size: .; v_call: TRBV29-1; cdr3_nt: TGCAGCGTTGCGGCGCCGGCTCAAAACATTCAGTACTTC; cdr3_aa: CSVAAPAQNIQYF
d_call: .; j_call: TRBJ2-7; clone_size: .; v_call: TRBV4-2; cdr3_nt: TGTGCCAGCAGCCAAGACCACAGGGCCGATAGCGAGCAGTACTTC; cdr3_aa: CASSQDHRADSEQYF
d_call: .; j_call: TRBJ1-3; clone_size: .; v_call: TRBV5-6; cdr3_nt: TGTGCCAGCAGCTTGCAGGGCGCCCGAGGAAACACCATATATTTT; cdr3_aa: CASSLQGARGNTIYF